These 10 T cell receptor beta chains came from one sample sequenced in a study of T cells in Graves' hyperthyroidism and ophthalmopathy. The TCR beta CDR3 regions underwent amplification using RNA transcripts as the source. First-round RT-PCR targeting the TCR CDR3 was performed with the HTBI primer set. TCRdb fed the multiplex PCR reads into MiXCR, producing one record per CDR3 protein. The sample records approximately 600,000 distinct CDR3 sequences, approximately 14% being singletons. Sequenced input: blood. Receptors were obtained from a young woman with Graves' ophthalmopathy.

This clonotype was found many times. The chain couples TRBV5-1 to TRBJ2-7; TRBD1 or TRBD2 may be the D gene (5 bases each). The CDR3 contains 15 residues. V was clipped by 2 bases and J by 3 bases, with 15 bases between them. The germline V gene has CDR1 SGHRS and CDR2 YFSETQ. CDR3 loop: CASSFEGLSYYEQYF. CDR3 nucleotides: TGCGCCAGCAGCTTTGAGGGGCTTAGCTACTACGAGCAGTACTTC.

This clonotype showed up many times. The chain joins TRBV6-1 to TRBJ2-3, with TRBD2 matching 11 bases. Looked up from germline, CDR1 is MNHNS and CDR2 is SASEGT. Unmatched junction bases numbered 7, after V lost 4 bases and J lost 4 bases. This CDR3 region has 16 residues. This CDR3 is CASSASSGRWADTQYF. The CDR3 coding sequence is TGTGCCAGCAGTGCGTCTAGCGGGAGGTGGGCAGATACGCAGTATTTT.

In its sample, this clonotype was seen many times. This sequence joins TRBV3-1 and TRBJ1-1; a weak D match, TRBD1 (5 bases). The CDR3 covers 14 residues. Trimming took 3 bases from V and 0 from J, leaving 8 bases between them. The germline gives CDR1 LGHDT, CDR2 YNNKEL (reference sequence). The CDR3 loop reads CASSHRAMNTEAFF. As DNA, the CDR3 is TGTGCCAGCAGCCACAGGGCCATGAACACTGAAGCTTTCTTT.

This clonotype was detected only a few times. This chain connects TRBV6-2 or TRBV6-3 to TRBJ2-7; possibly TRBD1 or TRBD2 for D (5 bases each). This CDR3 comprises 17 residues. Trimming left V 7 bases short and J 8 bases short, with 30 bases between. Per germline, CDR1 MNHEY and CDR2 SVGEGT. CDR3: CASNTLRGVREQRQQYF. The DNA of the CDR3 is TGTGCCAGCAATACATTACGGGGTGTCAGGGAGCAACGCCAGCAGTACTTC.

This clonotype was seen ten or more times. The V and J genes are TRBV3-1 and TRBJ2-2, with TRBD2 matching 7 bases. The V segment lost 4 bases and the J segment 7 bases; nucleotides outside the gene matches: 9. Germline V CDR1 and CDR2: LGHDT, YNNKEL (reference sequence). The CDR3 contains 15 residues. This CDR3 reads CASSPVGRTNGELFF. The CDR3 region has the DNA TGTGCCAGCAGCCCTGTCGGGAGGACGAACGGGGAGCTGTTTTTT.

This clonotype was found many times. This chain uses TRBV11-2 with TRBJ2-3; D is perhaps TRBD2 (6 bases). Trimming removed 4 bases from V and 2 bases from J, with 19 bases in between. CDR1 and CDR2 (germline): SGHAT, FQNNGV. The CDR3 contains 17 residues. As DNA, the CDR3 is TGTGCCAGCAGCTCGCGACGGCGGGATAGGCTCACAGATACGCAGTATTTT. The encoded protein is CASSSRRRDRLTDTQYF. Complete variable domain (other parts from reference TRBV11-2 and TRBJ2-3): EAGVAQSPRYKIIEKRQSVAFWCNPISGHATLYWYQQILGQGPKLLIQFQNNGVVDDSQLPKDRFSAERLKGVDSTLKIQPAKLEDSAVYLCASSSRRRDRLTDTQYFGPGTRLTVL.

This clonotype showed up many times. V is TRBV4-1 and J is TRBJ2-7, with no clear D. The CDR3 spans 15 residues. Germline V lookup: CDR1 MGHRA, CDR2 YSYEKL. Trimming stripped 4 bases from V and 3 bases from J, with 16 bases between. The DNA for the CDR3 is TGCGCCAGCAGCCCCCAGGAGACCCGAAACTACGAGCAGTACTTC. Protein product: CASSPQETRNYEQYF.

This clonotype was picked up many times. This chain uses TRBV27 with TRBJ2-7; 10 bases align to TRBD1. V trimming: 0 bases; J trimming: 4 bases; junction bases outside the gene matches: 6. CDR3 size: 16 residues. From germline, CDR1 is MNHEY and CDR2 SMNVEV (reference sequence). The CDR3: CASSLSGQGLLYEQYF. The CDR3 nucleotides read TGTGCCAGCAGTTTATCGGGACAGGGGCTGTTGTACGAGCAGTACTTC.

In its sample, this clonotype was seen many times. The chain joins TRBV6-1 to TRBJ1-1; weak D call: TRBD1 (5 bases). Germline V gives CDR1 MNHNS, CDR2 SASEGT. The V gene lost 7 bases and the J gene lost 5 bases, with 20 bases spanning the gap. The CDR3 is 15 residues long. CDR3 DNA sequence: TGTGCCAGCATGGGTACGGGGCAGGGTAAAACTGAAGCTTTCTTT. Protein product: CASMGTGQGKTEAFF.

This clonotype was counted many times. The chain recombines TRBV2 with TRBJ2-7, with D tentatively TRBD2 (6 bases). Between the trimmed V and J ends, which lost 4 bases and 0 bases, there was a span of 10 bases. The V gene's germline CDR1 is SNHLY and CDR2 FYNNEI. CDR3 size: 14 residues. The DNA for the CDR3 is TGTGCCAGCAGTGGAGGGAGGTACTCCTACGAGCAGTACTTC. Amino acid sequence: CASSGGRYSYEQYF. The entire variable domain, with the rest obtained from reference TRBV2 and TRBJ2-7, is as follows: EPEVTQTPSHQVTQMGQEVILRCVPISNHLYFYWYRQILGQKVEFLVSFYNNEISEKSEIFDDQFSVERPDGSNFTLKIRSTKLEDSAMYFCASSGGRYSYEQYFGPGTRLTVT.